This TCR beta chain was captured in a study of early T cells in non-severe SARS-CoV-2 infection. Findings and caveats of the study: Comparison of clonotypes with VDJdb favored anti-spike CD8 responses while missing private and CD4 specificities.

This clonotype was seen many times. Its cognate antigen is unknown. Each cDNA molecule carried a unique molecular identifier. One entry per CDR3 protein, called by TCRdb with MiXCR from the 5' RACE reads. There are more than 95,000 distinct CDR3 sequences in the sample; about 15% occur only once, and over 1% lies in the top ten. The sequence came from an adult who was a healthcare worker with PCR-confirmed SARS-CoV-2 infection or an uninfected control (not recorded which). The sample comprised whole blood.

The CDR3, as DNA: TGTGCCAGTCGGATGAGGATGTCCTCTGGAAACACCATATATTTT. As protein: CASRMRMSSGNTIYF. This chain links TRBV28 with TRBJ1-3; D is ambiguous. The CDR3 extends over 15 amino acids. The germline V gene has CDR1 MDHEN and CDR2 SYDVKM. The V and J ends lost 9 bases and 0 bases respectively, with 15 bases between them.